These 14 T cell receptor beta chains came from one sample sequenced in a study of identical twins. TCRdb passed the 5' RACE reads through MiXCR, listing each CDR3 protein once. The sample lists some 1,600,000 distinct CDR3 sequences, around a third seen once, with about 0.27% in the top ten. The sample consisted of cord blood. The receptors were gathered from a newborn girl in good health.

This clonotype showed up many times. The chain carries TRBV7-2 and TRBJ2-1, with D hard to call. From germline, CDR1 is SGHTA and CDR2 FQGNSA. V lost 5 bases, J lost 12 bases, and 11 bases lay in between. CDR3 length: 11 amino acids. The CDR3 sequence is CASSPTSRQFF. CDR3 bases: TGTGCCAGCAGCCCTACGTCCCGGCAGTTCTTC.

This clonotype came up many times. This sequence joins TRBV28 and TRBJ2-6; D is unresolved. Trimming pared 5 bases from V and 0 bases from J, leaving 14 bases between. The CDR3 sequence is 17 residues long. The germline V gene has CDR1 MDHEN and CDR2 SYDVKM. The CDR3, as DNA: TGTGCCAGCAGTATCCTCAACACTAACTCTGGGGCCAACGTCCTGACTTTC. This encodes CASSILNTNSGANVLTF.

Note on this clonotype: A read error may explain this, as a much larger clone is one base away. The rearrangement links TRBV5-1 to TRBJ2-7, with unresolved D. The V end lost 0 bases, the J end lost 2 bases, and 9 bases lay between the germline ends. There are 14 residues in the CDR3. Germline-derived CDR1 and CDR2 are SGHRS and YFSETQ. CDR3 protein: CASSLVSSPYEQYF. CDR3 in DNA: TGCGCCAGCAGCTTGGTATCCTCTCCCTACGAGCAGTACTTC. The full variable domain, its missing parts supplied by reference TRBV5-1 and TRBJ2-7, is KAGVTQTPRYLIKTRGQQVTLSCSPISGHRSVSWYQQTPGQGLQFLFEYFSETQRNKGNFPGRFSGRQFSNSRSEMNVSTLELGDSALYLCASSLVSSPYEQYFGPGTRLTVT.

The sample holds many counts of this clonotype. This chain links TRBV2 with TRBJ2-4; TRBD2 might be the D (6 bases). With the DNA end fitting TRBJ2-7 better, the J assignment may be wrong. CDR3 length equals 13 residues. CDR1 and CDR2 from the germline V gene are SNHLY and FYNNEI. CDR3: CASNSRGIDEQYF. In DNA form, the CDR3 reads TGTGCCAGCAACTCTCGGGGGATCGACGAGCAGTACTTC.

The J gene is TRBJ2-1, the V gene TRBV24-1; possibly TRBD2 for D (6 bases). Germline V CDR1 and CDR2: KGHDR, SFDVKD. V shed 4 bases and J shed 6 bases, with 18 bases lying between them. The CDR3 spans 16 residues. CDR3 DNA: TGTGCCACCAGTGACCCCCTCGGGGGACTCTCCAATGAGCAGTTCTTC. Amino acids: CATSDPLGGLSNEQFF.

This clonotype has ten or more counts. The chain employs TRBV7-2 and TRBJ1-2; no clear D gene. CDR3 length: 14 amino acids. In germline, CDR1 is SGHTA, CDR2 FQGNSA. V lost 1 base, J lost 4 bases, and 10 bases lay in between. CDR3 nucleotide sequence: TGTGCCAGCAGCTTAGTCCAAGGCCCCTATGGCTACACCTTC. Its protein is CASSLVQGPYGYTF.

This clonotype was recorded a few times. The chain uses TRBV4-2 and TRBJ2-1, with 12 bases that match TRBD2. The CDR3 loop spans 17 amino acids. Per the germline V gene, CDR1 is LGHNA and CDR2 is YNFKEQ. Losses at the gene ends were 5 bases for V and 4 bases for J; bases not matched to a gene: 9. This CDR3 reads CASSYGTSGSLYNEQFF. The CDR3 nucleotides read TGTGCCAGCAGCTACGGGACTAGCGGGTCTCTATACAATGAGCAGTTCTTC.

About this clonotype: Since a much larger clone is just one base distant, this may be a read error. The rearrangement joins TRBV6-6 to TRBJ2-5; 7 bases match TRBD1. Germline CDR1 and CDR2: MNHNY and SVGAGI (reference sequence). This CDR3 has 15 residues. CDR3 in amino acids: CDRKPDDRAEETQYF. CDR3 nucleotide sequence: TGTGACAGAAAACCGGATGACAGGGCAGAGGAGACCCAGTACTTC.

V gene TRBV30 combines with J gene TRBJ2-7; TRBD1 or TRBD2 may be the D gene (5 bases each). V was pared by 4 bases and J by 2 bases, with 12 bases between. Germline CDR1 and CDR2: GTSNPN and SVGIG (reference sequence). CDR3 length: 13 amino acids. CDR3 in amino acids: CAWTRDRTYEQYF. The CDR3 DNA reads as TGTGCCTGGACAAGGGACCGAACCTACGAGCAGTACTTC.

The V gene is TRBV4-1, the J gene TRBJ2-1, with D tentatively TRBD2 (5 bases). The DNA end lines up better with TRBJ2-7; the J call may be wrong. The germline gives CDR1 MGHRA, CDR2 YSYEKL. This CDR3 is 16 amino acids long. CDR3 sequence (DNA): TGCGCCAGCAGCCAAGCTTTAACTAGGCTAAACAATGAGCAGTACTTC. Translation: CASSQALTRLNNEQYF.

The chain couples TRBV2 to TRBJ1-4, with 8 bases identical to TRBD1. V lost 11 bases and J lost 6; bases outside the gene matches: 5. The CDR3 length is 12 residues. Germline CDR1 reads SNHLY; CDR2 reads FYNNEI. The CDR3 loop is CACHRGDEKLFF. The CDR3, as DNA: TGTGCCTGCCACAGGGGGGATGAAAAACTGTTTTTT.

This clonotype was seen at least ten times. This CDR3 reads CSARDMTGHLQETQYF. CDR3 nucleotide sequence: TGCAGTGCTAGAGATATGACGGGGCACCTGCAAGAGACCCAGTACTTC. The chain recombines TRBV20-1 with TRBJ2-5, with D perhaps matching TRBD1 or TRBD2 (5 bases each). Trimming removed 0 bases at V and 2 bases at J, with 16 bases between. Germline CDR1 DFQATT, CDR2 SNEGSKA (reference sequence). The CDR3 contains 16 residues.

V gene TRBV9 combines with J gene TRBJ1-5, with D tentatively TRBD1 (5 bases). The germline CDR1 and CDR2 sequences are SGDLS and YYNGEE. This CDR3 comprises 16 residues. V shed 2 bases and J shed 0 bases, with 12 bases lying between them. Here the CDR3 reads CASSVGSGFSNQPQHF. The CDR3 nucleotides are TGTGCCAGCAGCGTTGGGTCAGGGTTTAGCAATCAGCCCCAGCATTTT.

The count of this clonotype is one. This chain joins TRBV20-1 and TRBJ2-7; 8 nucleotides match TRBD2. The CDR3 is 15 residues long. The trim removed 1 base at V and 6 bases at J, leaving 11 bases unmatched. In germline, CDR1 is DFQATT, CDR2 SNEGSKA (reference sequence). The CDR3 region is CSARVTGTRGTEQYF. Here the CDR3 DNA reads TGCAGTGCTAGAGTCACCGGGACTAGGGGAACCGAGCAGTACTTC.